This T cell receptor (beta chain) derives from a study of cytomegalovirus exposure and HLA in healthy donors. The PCR ran on 60 Vbeta and 13 Jbeta primers. Assay: immunoSEQ multiplex PCR; the TCRdb copy retains only in-frame clones and omits some. This sample contains about 160,000 clones. V lost 0 bases and J 3 bases, leaving 4 bases between the germline ends. This CDR3 is built from 12 residues. CDR1 SGDLS and CDR2 YYNGEE come from the germline V gene. The genes are TRBV9 and TRBJ2-7; D remains unclear. Source material: PBMCs. This sequence originates from a woman between 55 and 75 years old in good health and CMV-seronegative. In nucleotides, the CDR3 is TGTGCCAGCAGCGTAGACGGCTACGAGCAGTACTTC. Encoded protein: CASSVDGYEQYF. Full variable domain (remainder filled in from reference TRBV9 and TRBJ2-7): DSGVTQTPKHLITATGQRVTLRCSPRSGDLSVYWYQQSLDQGLQFLIQYYNGEERAKGNILERFSAQQFPDLHSELNLSSLELGDSALYFCASSVDGYEQYFGPGTRLTVT.